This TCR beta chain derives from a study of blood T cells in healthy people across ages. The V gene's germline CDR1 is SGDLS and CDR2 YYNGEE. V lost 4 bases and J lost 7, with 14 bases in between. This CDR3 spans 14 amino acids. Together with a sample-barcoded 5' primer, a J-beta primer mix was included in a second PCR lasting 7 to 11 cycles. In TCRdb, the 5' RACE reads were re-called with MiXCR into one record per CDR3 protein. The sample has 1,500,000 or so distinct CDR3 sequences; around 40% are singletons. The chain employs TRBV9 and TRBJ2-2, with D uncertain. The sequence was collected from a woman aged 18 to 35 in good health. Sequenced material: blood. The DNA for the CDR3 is TGTGCCAGCAGCCAGCAGCGTATTATCGGGGAGCTGTTTTTT. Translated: CASSQQRIIGELFF.